A single sample is the source of the 30 T cell receptor beta chains below, sequenced in a study of PD-L1 blockade in urothelial cancer. Time point reported: pretreatment peripheral blood. The protocol was immunoSEQ multiplex PCR, while the TCRdb copy is restricted to in-frame clones and leaves out a portion. The table records roughly 52,000 clones, roughly 80% of them present only once. The sequencing here drew on PBMCs, taken around atezolizumab (anti-PD-L1) treatment. These receptors were obtained from a man between 45 and 60 years old with urothelial cancer.

In DNA form, the CDR3 reads TGTGCCAGCAGTTTATCTTCGTCACCCTCGGACAGGTCTAGCAATCAGCCCCAGCATTTT. Its translation is CASSLSSSPSDRSSNQPQHF. The rearrangement links TRBV27 to TRBJ1-5; the match to TRBD1 covers 7 bases. Germline CDR1 and CDR2: MNHEY and SMNVEV (reference sequence). The CDR3 runs to 20 residues. Trimming at V came to 0 bases and at J to 0 bases, leaving 14 bases not matched to a gene.

The J gene is TRBJ2-1, the V gene TRBV6-5, with 8 bases that match TRBD1. Germline V gene data show CDR1 as MNHEY and CDR2 as SVGAGI. This CDR3 spans 15 amino acids. V was pared by 4 bases and J by 4 bases, with 6 bases of the junction left unmatched. CDR3 bases: TGTGCCAGCAGTTCCACAGGGGGGTCTTACAATGAGCAGTTCTTC. It is translated as CASSSTGGSYNEQFF.

The chain is built from TRBV30 and TRBJ2-7; TRBD1 aligns across 7 bases. Germline V gene data show CDR1 as GTSNPN and CDR2 as SVGIG (reference sequence). V gave up 2 bases and J gave up 2 bases; unmatched junction bases: 6. The CDR3 sequence is 14 residues long. The CDR3 DNA is TGTGCCTGGAGTCTCAGACAGGGTGCCTACGAGCAGTACTTC. Translation: CAWSLRQGAYEQYF.

The rearrangement uses TRBV4-3 and TRBJ2-1; 13 nucleotides match TRBD2. Germline CDR1 is LGHNA and CDR2 is YSLEER. The CDR3 runs 17 residues. The J segment lost 7 bases and the V segment lost 0 bases, leaving 6 bases of the junction unmatched. The CDR3 sequence is CASSQDGTSGRANEQFF. DNA of the CDR3: TGCGCCAGCAGCCAAGATGGAACTAGCGGGAGGGCGAATGAGCAGTTCTTC.

The rearrangement links TRBV9 to TRBJ2-2; tentative D call: TRBD2 (6 bases). This CDR3 has 14 residues. Germline lookup yields CDR1 SGDLS and CDR2 YYNGEE. The V gene lost 4 bases and the J gene lost 2 bases, with 9 bases spanning the gap. In DNA form, the CDR3 reads TGTGCCAGCAGCCGGGACTCAAACACCGGGGAGCTGTTTTTT. It yields the protein CASSRDSNTGELFF.

The sample holds one count of this clone. The junction differs from germline at one of its ends, possibly a read error. The CDR3 is CASSYSSGTGKIF. CDR3 nucleotide sequence: TGTGCCAGCAGTTACTCCTCCGGGACAGGGAAAATCTTC. This chain joins TRBV6-6 and TRBJ2-1; TRBD1 matches 9 bases. CDR1 is MNHNY and CDR2 is SVGAGI in the germline V gene (reference sequence). The CDR3 is made up of 13 amino acids.

The chain is built from TRBV4-1 and TRBJ2-7, with D possibly TRBD1 on 5 matching bases. The CDR3 loop spans 15 amino acids. CDR1 is MGHRA, CDR2 YSYEKL, per germline. Trimming stripped 4 bases from V and 4 bases from J, with 17 bases between. CDR3 protein: CASSPVKGSRYEQYF. For the CDR3, the DNA is TGCGCCAGCAGCCCCGTCAAGGGGTCGAGGTACGAGCAGTACTTC.

CDR3 loop: CASSLGRGEGYGYTF. In DNA, the CDR3 is TGTGCCAGCAGCTTGGGCAGGGGTGAAGGCTATGGCTACACCTTC. J is TRBJ1-2 and V is TRBV7-9, with a possible D match to TRBD1 (6 bases). The CDR3 is 15 residues long. Per germline, CDR1 SEHNR and CDR2 FQNEAQ (reference sequence). With 3 bases removed from V and 4 bases from J, the gap between germline ends came to 15 bases.

The genes are TRBV7-9 and TRBJ2-7; TRBD1 matches 10 bases. The trim removed 4 bases at V and 2 bases at J, leaving 5 bases unmatched. The CDR3 extends over 15 amino acids. Germline lookup yields CDR1 SEHNR and CDR2 FQNEAQ (reference sequence). The CDR3 here is CASSSRGQGPYEQYF. The DNA of the CDR3 is TGTGCCAGCAGCTCCCGGGGACAGGGGCCCTACGAGCAGTACTTC.

The rearrangement uses TRBV7-2 and TRBJ2-7, with 9 nucleotides matching TRBD1. The J segment lost 7 bases and the V segment lost 1 base, leaving 8 bases of the junction unmatched. The CDR3 is 15 amino acids. From germline, CDR1 is SGHTA and CDR2 FQGNSA. CDR3 amino acids: CASSLGGQGGREQYF. The CDR3 DNA reads TGTGCCAGCAGCTTAGGGGGACAGGGTGGGAGGGAGCAGTACTTC.

The genes are TRBV5-1 and TRBJ2-7; possible D gene TRBD1, 5 bases. V lost 0 bases and J lost 7, with 20 bases in between. The CDR3 totals 16 residues. The V gene's germline CDR1 is SGHRS and CDR2 YFSETQ. CDR3 bases: TGCGCCAGCAGCTTGGGAGGTGCCCAGGGTGGTCGAGAGCAGTACTTC. The encoded protein is CASSLGGAQGGREQYF.

The gene calls are TRBV6-5 and TRBJ1-3, with D perhaps TRBD1 (6 bases). The CDR3 covers 14 residues. V dropped 6 bases and J dropped 0 bases, with 9 bases sitting between them. The germline CDR1 and CDR2 sequences are MNHEY and SVGAGI. This CDR3 reads CASRNRDSGNTIYF. The CDR3 DNA reads TGTGCCAGCAGAAACAGGGACTCTGGAAACACCATATATTTT.

The chain combines TRBV4-1 with TRBJ1-4; 8 bases fit TRBD1. The CDR3 sequence is 18 residues long. V shed 4 bases, J shed 0 bases, and the junction held 10 bases outside the gene matches. From germline, CDR1 is MGHRA and CDR2 YSYEKL. This CDR3 is CASSPRWTGTATNEKLFF. The DNA of the CDR3 is TGCGCCAGCAGCCCCCGTTGGACAGGGACTGCAACTAATGAAAAACTGTTTTTT.

The chain carries TRBV4-1 and TRBJ1-5; D remains unclear. This CDR3 is 15 amino acids long. Looked up from germline, CDR1 is MGHRA and CDR2 is YSYEKL. V was shortened by 0 bases and J by 9 bases, with 15 bases between the two germline ends. CDR3: CASSQDRTSLGPQHF. As DNA, the CDR3 is TGCGCCAGCAGCCAAGATAGGACTTCTTTGGGGCCCCAGCATTTT.

The gene calls are TRBV6-1 and TRBJ1-1; 7 bases map to TRBD1. With V trimmed by 6 bases and J by 3 bases, 10 bases remained unmatched. This CDR3 comprises 15 residues. Per the germline V gene, CDR1 is MNHNS and CDR2 is SASEGT. CDR3 in amino acids: CASRAVRGVYTEAFF. The DNA of the CDR3 is TGTGCCAGCAGGGCAGTCAGGGGGGTATACACTGAAGCTTTCTTT.

V and J are TRBV30 and TRBJ1-3, with TRBD1 matching 7 bases. This CDR3 has 13 amino acids. Trimming removed 3 bases from V and 2 bases from J; junction bases left unmatched: 1. Looked up from germline, CDR1 is GTSNPN and CDR2 is SVGIG (reference sequence). CDR3 sequence (DNA): TGTGCCTGGAGCGACAGGGCTGGAAACACCATATATTTT. It specifies CAWSDRAGNTIYF.

V is TRBV19 and J is TRBJ1-1, with 7 bases lining up with TRBD1. V gave up 4 bases and J gave up 5 bases; unmatched junction bases: 10. This CDR3 spans 15 amino acids. Germline CDR1 and CDR2: LNHDA and SQIVND (reference sequence). CDR3 nucleotides: TGTGCCAGTAGTACTCGACAGGGAGTCAGGACTGAAGCTTTCTTT. It translates to CASSTRQGVRTEAFF.

The gene calls are TRBV7-2 and TRBJ1-2, with a possible D match to TRBD1 (6 bases). Trimming removed 5 bases at V and 4 bases at J, with 14 bases between. The length of the CDR3 is 14 residues. Germline CDR1 and CDR2: SGHTA and FQGNSA. This chain's CDR3 is CASSATRGTYGYTF. In nucleotides, the CDR3 is TGTGCCAGCAGCGCCACCAGGGGAACCTATGGCTACACCTTC.

The rearrangement uses TRBV7-2 and TRBJ2-4, with 9 bases aligning to TRBD1. This CDR3 is built from 18 residues. The trim removed 1 base at V and 0 bases at J, leaving 7 bases unmatched. Germline CDR1 SGHTA, CDR2 FQGNSA. The CDR3 bases are TGTGCCAGCAGCTTAGGGGACAGGGCCTTCCTAGCCAAAAACATTCAGTACTTC. Protein sequence: CASSLGDRAFLAKNIQYF.

The V and J genes are TRBV7-9 and TRBJ1-6; 10 nucleotides align to TRBD1. The V gene's germline CDR1 is SEHNR and CDR2 FQNEAQ (reference sequence). CDR3 size: 17 residues. Unmatched junction bases numbered 10, after V lost 5 bases and J lost 6 bases. CDR3 in amino acids: CASSPGQGSTTNSPLHF. The CDR3 DNA reads as TGTGCCAGCAGCCCGGGACAGGGGAGTACAACTAATTCACCCCTCCACTTT.

The J gene is TRBJ2-1, the V gene TRBV29-1, with TRBD2 matching 9 bases. The trim removed 4 bases at V and 2 bases at J, leaving 3 bases unmatched. CDR3 size: 14 residues. Germline CDR1 is SQVTM and CDR2 is ANQGSEA. The CDR3 protein is CSVGGTSTYNEQFF. The DNA of the CDR3 is TGCAGCGTTGGAGGGACTAGCACCTACAATGAGCAGTTCTTC.

The chain carries TRBV29-1 and TRBJ2-4, with TRBD1 matching over 8 bases. The CDR3 spans 16 residues. The germline V gene has CDR1 SQVTM and CDR2 ANQGSEA. The junction had 11 bases not matched to a gene; V was cut back by 7 bases and J by 0 bases. In nucleotides, the CDR3 is TGCAGCGCCGGTTTCCGGACAGGGATAGCCAAAAACATTCAGTACTTC. Protein: CSAGFRTGIAKNIQYF. Using reference TRBV29-1 and TRBJ2-4 for the parts outside the CDR3, the full variable domain is SAVISQKPSRDICQRGTSLTIQCQVDSQVTMMFWYRQQPGQSLTLIATANQGSEATYESGFVIDKFPISRPNLTFSTLTVSNMSPEDSSIYLCSAGFRTGIAKNIQYFGAGTRLSVL.

This clone was seen a few times. The V gene is TRBV16, the J gene TRBJ1-1; weak D call: TRBD1 (5 bases). Germline V gives CDR1 KGHSY, CDR2 FQNENV. The CDR3 consists of 13 residues. V lost 4 bases to trimming and J lost 3 bases, with 9 bases between them. The CDR3 here is CASSLGGDTEAFF. The CDR3 coding sequence is TGTGCCAGCAGCCTCGGGGGTGACACTGAAGCTTTCTTT. The full variable domain, its missing parts supplied by reference TRBV16 and TRBJ1-1, is GEEVAQTPKHLVRGEGQKAKLYCAPIKGHSYVFWYQQVLKNEFKFLISFQNENVFDETGMPKERFSAKCLPNSPCSLEIQATKLEDSAVYFCASSLGGDTEAFFGQGTRLTVV.

The chain recombines TRBV9 with TRBJ2-5; TRBD2 agrees at 8 bases. In germline, CDR1 is SGDLS, CDR2 YYNGEE. Trimming at V came to 3 bases and at J to 1 base, leaving 8 bases not matched to a gene. This CDR3 contains 16 residues. The CDR3 loop reads CASSAPALAGQETQYF. CDR3 coding DNA: TGTGCCAGCAGCGCCCCCGCCCTAGCGGGCCAAGAGACCCAGTACTTC. The whole variable domain, remainder taken from reference TRBV9 and TRBJ2-5, is DSGVTQTPKHLITATGQRVTLRCSPRSGDLSVYWYQQSLDQGLQFLIQYYNGEERAKGNILERFSAQQFPDLHSELNLSSLELGDSALYFCASSAPALAGQETQYFGPGTRLLVL.

This chain uses TRBV7-9 with TRBJ2-1; D gene uncertain. This CDR3 is built from 13 residues. Germline CDR1 is SEHNR and CDR2 is FQNEAQ (reference sequence). V lost 2 bases and J 4 bases, leaving 6 bases between the germline ends. The CDR3 loop is CASSLRAYNEQFF. The CDR3 DNA follows: TGTGCCAGCAGCTTAAGAGCTTACAATGAGCAGTTCTTC.

The table lists this clone with a few counts. The rearrangement joins TRBV18 to TRBJ1-1; 7 bases fit TRBD1. The germline V gene has CDR1 KGHSH and CDR2 LQKENI. The length of the CDR3 is 14 residues. V trimming: 3 bases; J trimming: 8 bases; junction bases outside the gene matches: 9. CDR3 bases: TGTGCCAGCTCACCCGATCTAGACAGGGTGGAAGCTTTCTTT. Residues: CASSPDLDRVEAFF.

The chain joins TRBV18 to TRBJ1-6; TRBD1 matches 7 bases. CDR1 and CDR2 from the germline V gene are KGHSH and LQKENI. The J segment lost 4 bases and the V segment lost 6 bases, leaving 6 bases of the junction unmatched. CDR3 length equals 15 residues. In DNA, the CDR3 is TGTGCCAGCTCGCAACAGGGGAGTTATAATTCACCCCTCCACTTT. It specifies CASSQQGSYNSPLHF.

This chain uses TRBV11-3 with TRBJ2-1; the match to TRBD2 covers 12 bases. The germline CDR1 and CDR2 sequences are SGHNT and YENEEA. J was trimmed by 13 bases and V by 5 bases; bases with no gene match: 6. This CDR3 has 13 residues. The CDR3 sequence is CASSTRTSGEQFF. The CDR3 nucleotides are TGTGCCAGCAGCACCCGGACTAGCGGGGAACAGTTCTTC. Variable domain in full (rest from reference TRBV11-3 and TRBJ2-1): EAGVVQSPRYKIIEKKQPVAFWCNPISGHNTLYWYLQNLGQGPELLIRYENEEAVDDSQLPKDRFSAERLKGVDSTLKIQPAELGDSAVYLCASSTRTSGEQFFGPGTRLTVL.

This clone is labeled medium-sized. This chain links TRBV30 with TRBJ1-2, with a tentative D call TRBD1 (6 bases). The V and J ends lost 1 base and 8 bases respectively, with 14 bases between them. Germline lookup yields CDR1 GTSNPN and CDR2 SVGIG (reference sequence). This CDR3 region has 13 residues. The CDR3 spells CAWSAQQGYGYTF. CDR3 nucleotide sequence: TGTGCCTGGAGTGCCCAACAGGGATACGGCTACACCTTC.

The V gene is TRBV6-5, the J gene TRBJ2-5; the D gene is possibly TRBD1 (5 bases). This CDR3 comprises 15 residues. V was shortened by 0 bases and J by 5 bases, with 13 bases between the two germline ends. Germline values: CDR1 MNHEY, CDR2 SVGAGI. CDR3 DNA: TGTGCCAGCAGTTACTCGGGAAGGGGTGGGGAGACCCAGTACTTC. It translates to CASSYSGRGGETQYF.